Presented here are 2 T cell receptor beta chains from one specimen sequenced in a study of neurological immune-mediated disorders. TCRdb itself ran the 5' RACE reads through MiXCR, one entry per CDR3 protein. The data show about 66,000 distinct CDR3 sequences, around 3.7% seen once. Sequencing used PBMCs. The receptors were sampled from a man aged 40-50 years with multiple sclerosis.

For this clonotype: A read error may explain this, as a much larger clone is one base away. This chain's CDR3 is CASSRGTGWKTIYF. For the CDR3, the DNA is TGTGCCAGCAGCCGCGGGACAGGATGGAAAACCATATATTTT. The chain uses TRBV7-8 and TRBJ1-3; 8 bases align to TRBD1. J was trimmed by 10 bases and V by 5 bases; bases with no gene match: 10. Germline CDR1 SGHVS, CDR2 FQNEAQ. This CDR3 contains 14 residues.

There are many counts of this clonotype. The genes are TRBV20-1 and TRBJ1-5, with 10 nucleotides matching TRBD1. V was clipped by 6 bases and J by 7 bases; unmatched bases: 6. Germline CDR1 DFQATT, CDR2 SNEGSKA (reference sequence). This CDR3 is built from 13 residues. The CDR3 protein is CSAAGTGEQPQHF. The DNA for the CDR3 is TGCAGTGCGGCCGGGACAGGGGAACAGCCCCAGCATTTT.